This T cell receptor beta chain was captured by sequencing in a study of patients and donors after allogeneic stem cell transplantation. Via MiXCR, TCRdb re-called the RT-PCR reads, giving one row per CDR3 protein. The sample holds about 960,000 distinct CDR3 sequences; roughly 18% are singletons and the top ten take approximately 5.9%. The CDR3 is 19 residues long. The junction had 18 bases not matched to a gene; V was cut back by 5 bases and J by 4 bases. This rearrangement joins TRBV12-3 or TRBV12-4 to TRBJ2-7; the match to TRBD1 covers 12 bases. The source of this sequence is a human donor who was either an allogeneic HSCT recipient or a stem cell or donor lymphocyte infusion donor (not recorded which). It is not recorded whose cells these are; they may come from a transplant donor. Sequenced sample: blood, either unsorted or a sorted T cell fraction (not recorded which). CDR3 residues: CASSLGTGGNLILPYEQYF. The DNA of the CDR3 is TGTGCCAGCAGTCTCGGGACAGGGGGCAATCTTATTCTTCCGTACGAGCAGTACTTC.